The TCR beta chain under discussion was sequenced for a study of graft-versus-host responses after intestinal transplantation. Study at large: Isolated intestinal, liver-intestinal, or multivisceral transplants were what recipients had. The recipients all started with anti-thymocyte globulin induction and then took tacrolimus and steroids for 2 to 4 years. General study points: Circulating GvH clone levels at their peak were associated with HvG declines (early post-transplant). Recipient marrow showed GvH clones, some seen first in ileum or blood.

Losses at the gene ends were 6 bases for V and 4 bases for J; bases not matched to a gene: 9. The CDR3 is 15 residues long. Germline-derived CDR1 and CDR2 are MDHEN and SYDVKM. In regard to this clone: Antigen specificity is unknown.

Clones were sequenced by immunoSEQ multiplex PCR, and TCRdb holds only the in-frame ones, with some missing. The sample lists approximately 89,000 clones; 92% were seen once. Specimen: unstimulated CD4+ T cells sorted from spleen or lymph node cells, collected before intestinal transplant. The source is a human donor who received an intestinal transplant. The chain employs TRBV28 and TRBJ1-2; 9 bases align to TRBD1. The CDR3 DNA reads TGTGCCAGCAGCGAAACCGGGACAGGGACCTATGGCTACACCTTC. This encodes CASSETGTGTYGYTF.